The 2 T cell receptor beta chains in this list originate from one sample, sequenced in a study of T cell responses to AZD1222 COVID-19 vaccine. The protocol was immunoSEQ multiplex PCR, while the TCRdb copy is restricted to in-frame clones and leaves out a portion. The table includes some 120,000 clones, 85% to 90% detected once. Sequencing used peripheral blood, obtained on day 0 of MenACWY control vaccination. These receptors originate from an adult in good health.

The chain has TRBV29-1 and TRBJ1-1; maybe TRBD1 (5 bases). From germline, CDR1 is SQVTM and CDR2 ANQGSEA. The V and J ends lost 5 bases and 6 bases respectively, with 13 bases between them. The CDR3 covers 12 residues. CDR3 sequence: CSVQGITPEAFF. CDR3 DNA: TGCAGCGTTCAGGGTATTACTCCTGAAGCTTTCTTT.

CDR3 nucleotides: TGTGCCAGCAGCGTCAGGACAGGGTTTGGTGAGACCCAGTACTTC. Translation: CASSVRTGFGETQYF. This sequence joins TRBV9 and TRBJ2-5, with TRBD1 identical over 8 bases. Germline assignment: CDR1 SGDLS and CDR2 YYNGEE. The V gene end was trimmed by 2 bases and the J gene end by 5 bases; junction bases not matched to a gene: 8. The CDR3 extends over 15 amino acids. Supplemented by reference TRBV9 and TRBJ2-5, the full variable domain reads DSGVTQTPKHLITATGQRVTLRCSPRSGDLSVYWYQQSLDQGLQFLIQYYNGEERAKGNILERFSAQQFPDLHSELNLSSLELGDSALYFCASSVRTGFGETQYFGPGTRLLVL.